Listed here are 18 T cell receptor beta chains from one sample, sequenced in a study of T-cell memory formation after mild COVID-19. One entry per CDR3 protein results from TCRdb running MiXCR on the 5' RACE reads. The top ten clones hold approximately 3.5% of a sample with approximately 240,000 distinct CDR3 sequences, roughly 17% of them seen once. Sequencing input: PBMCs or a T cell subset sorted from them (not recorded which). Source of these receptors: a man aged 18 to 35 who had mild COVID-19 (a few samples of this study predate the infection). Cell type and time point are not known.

The CDR3 DNA follows: TGTGCCAGCAGCCCAGGACTAGCGGGGTACGGGGCCAACGTCCTGACTTTC. Translation: CASSPGLAGYGANVLTF. The V call is TRBV5-4, the J call TRBJ2-6; 12 bases agree with TRBD2. CDR3 size: 17 residues. Per germline, CDR1 SGHNT and CDR2 YYREEE (reference sequence). V trimming: 4 bases; J trimming: 4 bases; junction bases outside the gene matches: 6.

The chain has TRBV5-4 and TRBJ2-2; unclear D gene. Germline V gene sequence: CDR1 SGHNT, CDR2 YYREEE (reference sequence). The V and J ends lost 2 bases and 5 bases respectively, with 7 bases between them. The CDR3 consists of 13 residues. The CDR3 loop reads CASSFSLTGELFF. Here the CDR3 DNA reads TGTGCCAGCAGCTTTAGCCTGACCGGGGAGCTGTTTTTT.

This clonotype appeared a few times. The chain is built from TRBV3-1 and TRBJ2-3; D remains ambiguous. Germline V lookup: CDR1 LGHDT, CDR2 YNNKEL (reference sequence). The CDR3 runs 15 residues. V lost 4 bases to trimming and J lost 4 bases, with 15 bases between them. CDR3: CASSPPRGDADTQYF. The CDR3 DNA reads TGTGCCAGCAGCCCACCCCGCGGAGATGCAGATACGCAGTATTTT.

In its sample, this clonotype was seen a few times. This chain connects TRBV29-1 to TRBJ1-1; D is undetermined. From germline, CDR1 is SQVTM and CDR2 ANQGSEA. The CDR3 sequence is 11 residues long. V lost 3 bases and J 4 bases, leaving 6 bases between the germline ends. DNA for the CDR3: TGCAGCGTTGATGGTTCCACTGAAGCTTTCTTT. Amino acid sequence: CSVDGSTEAFF. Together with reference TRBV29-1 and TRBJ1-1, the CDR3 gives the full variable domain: SAVISQKPSRDICQRGTSLTIQCQVDSQVTMMFWYRQQPGQSLTLIATANQGSEATYESGFVIDKFPISRPNLTFSTLTVSNMSPEDSSIYLCSVDGSTEAFFGQGTRLTVV.

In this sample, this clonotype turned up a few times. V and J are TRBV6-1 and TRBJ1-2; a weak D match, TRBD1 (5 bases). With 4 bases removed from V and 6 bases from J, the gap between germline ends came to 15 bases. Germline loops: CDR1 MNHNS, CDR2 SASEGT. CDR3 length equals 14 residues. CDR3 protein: CASSGRDGMDGYTF. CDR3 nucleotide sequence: TGTGCCAGCAGTGGTCGGGACGGTATGGATGGCTACACCTTC.

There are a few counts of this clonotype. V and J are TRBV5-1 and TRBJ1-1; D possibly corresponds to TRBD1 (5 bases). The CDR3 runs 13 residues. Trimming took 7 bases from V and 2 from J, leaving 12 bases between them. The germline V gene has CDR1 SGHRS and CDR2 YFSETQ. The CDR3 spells CASGAGTNTEAFF. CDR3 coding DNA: TGCGCCAGCGGTGCAGGGACTAACACTGAAGCTTTCTTT.

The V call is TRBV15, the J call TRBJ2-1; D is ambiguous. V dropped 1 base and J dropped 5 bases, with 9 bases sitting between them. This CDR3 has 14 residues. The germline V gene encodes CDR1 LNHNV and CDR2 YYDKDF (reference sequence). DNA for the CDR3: TGTGCCACCAGCAGAGTGGACGGAAACAATGAGCAGTTCTTC. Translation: CATSRVDGNNEQFF.

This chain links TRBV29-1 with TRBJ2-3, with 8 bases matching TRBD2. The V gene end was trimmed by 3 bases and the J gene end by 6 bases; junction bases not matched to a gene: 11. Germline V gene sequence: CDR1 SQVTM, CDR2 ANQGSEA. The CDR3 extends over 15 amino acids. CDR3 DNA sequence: TGCAGCGTTGATGGGGGACTAGGGGACTTGGATACGCAGTATTTT. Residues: CSVDGGLGDLDTQYF.

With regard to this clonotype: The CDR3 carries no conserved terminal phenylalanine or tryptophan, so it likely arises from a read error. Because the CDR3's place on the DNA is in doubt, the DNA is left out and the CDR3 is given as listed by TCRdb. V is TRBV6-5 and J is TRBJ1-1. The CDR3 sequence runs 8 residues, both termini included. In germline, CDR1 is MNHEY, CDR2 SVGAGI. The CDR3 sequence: CASRPLLP.

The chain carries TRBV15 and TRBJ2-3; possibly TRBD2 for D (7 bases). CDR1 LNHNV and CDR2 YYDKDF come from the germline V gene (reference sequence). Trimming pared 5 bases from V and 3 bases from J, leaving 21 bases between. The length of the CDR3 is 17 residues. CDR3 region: CATSPRRGGLLTDTQYF. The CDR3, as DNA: TGTGCCACCAGCCCGAGAAGGGGGGGGCTTCTTACAGATACGCAGTATTTT. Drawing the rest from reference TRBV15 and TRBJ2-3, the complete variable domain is DAMVIQNPRYQVTQFGKPVTLSCSQTLNHNVMYWYQQKSSQAPKLLFHYYDKDFNNEADTPDNFQSRRPNTSFCFLDIRSPGLGDTAMYLCATSPRRGGLLTDTQYFGPGTRLTVL.

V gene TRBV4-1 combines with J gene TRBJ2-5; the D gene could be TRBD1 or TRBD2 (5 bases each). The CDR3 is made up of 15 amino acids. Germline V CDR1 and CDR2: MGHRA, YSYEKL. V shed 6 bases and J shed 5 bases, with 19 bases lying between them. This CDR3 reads CASSRLGTPFETQYF. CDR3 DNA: TGCGCCAGCAGTCGCCTCGGGACGCCTTTTGAGACCCAGTACTTC.

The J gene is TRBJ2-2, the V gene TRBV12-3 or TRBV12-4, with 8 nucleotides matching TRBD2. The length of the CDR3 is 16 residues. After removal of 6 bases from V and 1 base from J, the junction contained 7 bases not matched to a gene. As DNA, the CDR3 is TGTGCCAGCAGGGCCCCAAGCGGGGGGAACACCGGGGAGCTGTTTTTT. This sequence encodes CASRAPSGGNTGELFF.

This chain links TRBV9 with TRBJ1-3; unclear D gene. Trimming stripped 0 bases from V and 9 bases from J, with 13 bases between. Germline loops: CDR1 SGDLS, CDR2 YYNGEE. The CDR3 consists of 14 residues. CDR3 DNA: TGTGCCAGCAGCGTAGGGCGGACCCCTGGCACCATATATTTT. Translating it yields CASSVGRTPGTIYF.

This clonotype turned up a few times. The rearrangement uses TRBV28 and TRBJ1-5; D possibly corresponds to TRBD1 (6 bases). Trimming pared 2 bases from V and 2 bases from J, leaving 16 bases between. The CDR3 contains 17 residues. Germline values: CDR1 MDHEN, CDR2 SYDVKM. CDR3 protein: CASSLNSGGAGNQPQHF. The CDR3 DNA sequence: TGTGCCAGCAGTTTAAATAGCGGGGGCGCGGGCAATCAGCCCCAGCATTTT.

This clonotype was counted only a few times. The CDR3 DNA is TGCAGCGTTGGAGGGGAAGAGACCCAGTACTTC. Translated: CSVGGEETQYF. The chain combines TRBV29-1 with TRBJ2-5; D is tentatively TRBD1 or TRBD2 (5 bases each). The CDR3 spans 11 residues. Per the germline V gene, CDR1 is SQVTM and CDR2 is ANQGSEA. Trimming cost V 4 bases and J 3 bases, with 6 bases left between them.

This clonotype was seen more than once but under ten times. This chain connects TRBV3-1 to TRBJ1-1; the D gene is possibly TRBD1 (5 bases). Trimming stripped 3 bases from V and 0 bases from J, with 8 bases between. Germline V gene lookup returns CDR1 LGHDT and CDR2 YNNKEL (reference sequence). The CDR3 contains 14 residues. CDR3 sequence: CASSQRDVNTEAFF. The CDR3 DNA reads TGTGCCAGCAGCCAGCGGGACGTGAACACTGAAGCTTTCTTT.

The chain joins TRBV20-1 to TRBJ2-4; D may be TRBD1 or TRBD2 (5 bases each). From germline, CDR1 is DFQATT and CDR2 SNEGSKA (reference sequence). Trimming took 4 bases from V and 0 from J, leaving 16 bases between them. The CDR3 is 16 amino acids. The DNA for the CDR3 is TGCAGTGCTACGGGGCCCTCCGGTCTAGCCAAAAACATTCAGTACTTC. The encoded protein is CSATGPSGLAKNIQYF.

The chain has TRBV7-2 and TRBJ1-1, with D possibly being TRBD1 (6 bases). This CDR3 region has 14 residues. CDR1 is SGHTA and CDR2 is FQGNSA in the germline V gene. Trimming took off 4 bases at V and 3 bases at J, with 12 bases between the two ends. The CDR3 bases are TGTGCCAGCAGCTCCCAAGGGGGGCACACTGAAGCTTTCTTT. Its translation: CASSSQGGHTEAFF.